This is a list of T cell receptor beta chains from one sample in a study of blood T cell repertoires in COVID-19. The table came from immunoSEQ multiplex PCR; TCRdb's copy has only in-frame clones and leaves some out. Of under 45,000 clones listed, 83% are singletons. Specimen: peripheral blood. These TCRs come from a woman of 80 years or more with active or convalescent COVID-19. The CDR3 runs from the conserved cysteine through the conserved F or W. The order of the fields is CDR3 protein, V gene, D gene, CDR3 length, J gene, clone size. The D gene is left open where the match is weak. Rows may omit the clone size; those that give it use once, few, many or a size class.

CASSLMGTGHEKLFF TRBV28 TRBD1 15 TRBJ1-4 NA
CASSIPAGYGYTF TRBV19 NA 13 TRBJ1-2 NA
CATSRDKIAGGYTF TRBV15 NA 14 TRBJ1-2 NA
CASSLAPGSGQEYGYTF TRBV5-1 TRBD1 17 TRBJ1-2 NA
CASISWRAYEQYF TRBV6-5 NA 13 TRBJ2-7 NA
CASSPRQGWGYTF TRBV11-2 TRBD1 13 TRBJ1-2 NA
CASIPQGYDGYTF TRBV12-3/TRBV12-4 NA 13 TRBJ1-2 NA
CSASTSGIQETQYF TRBV20-1 TRBD2 14 TRBJ2-5 few
CASSLEGTSGTDTQYF TRBV11-2 TRBD2 16 TRBJ2-3 NA
CATRESSSGELFF TRBV15 NA 13 TRBJ2-2 NA
CASSLGTNTGELFF TRBV3-1/TRBV3-2 NA 14 TRBJ2-2 NA
CASSFPPDRIEGYTF TRBV5-4 NA 15 TRBJ1-2 once
CAISDPTGSEYEQYF TRBV10-3 TRBD1 15 TRBJ2-7 many
CASSSGYGYTF TRBV28 NA 11 TRBJ1-2 NA
CASSSTGARETQYF TRBV28 TRBD1 14 TRBJ2-5 once
CAISGTGEDEQYF TRBV10-3 NA 13 TRBJ2-7 few
CASSEPSGGTDTQYF TRBV10-2 TRBD2 15 TRBJ2-3 NA
CASSYVHSHTEAFF TRBV18 NA 14 TRBJ1-1 NA
CATSAQGLGYTF TRBV24-1 NA 12 TRBJ1-2 once
CASSLVAGGRETQYF TRBV5-1 NA 15 TRBJ2-5 NA
CASSAPGLAIPGELFF TRBV9 TRBD2 16 TRBJ2-2 NA
CASSFDRSDTQYF TRBV5-1 NA 13 TRBJ2-3 once
CASSVAQGAQGDTQYF TRBV9 TRBD1 16 TRBJ2-3 NA
CASSSRVGFSYEQYF TRBV5-5 NA 15 TRBJ2-7 NA
CASSFRDRANEQYF TRBV27 TRBD1 14 TRBJ2-7 NA
CSASKSSYGYTF TRBV20-1 NA 12 TRBJ1-2 NA
CASSMSSGGGVYEQYF TRBV19 TRBD2 16 TRBJ2-7 NA
CASISKTSMNTEAFF TRBV6-5 NA 15 TRBJ1-1 NA
CASNLSTGGRNEQYF TRBV28 NA 15 TRBJ2-7 NA
CASSYAIPNGYPEAFF TRBV6-2/TRBV6-3 NA 16 TRBJ1-1 NA
CASSLQGYQETQYF TRBV5-1 TRBD1 14 TRBJ2-5 NA
CASTRSRNTEAFF TRBV6-5 NA 13 TRBJ1-1 NA
CASSAGGSVYGYTF TRBV9 TRBD1 14 TRBJ1-2 NA
CASTGQGYGEQFF TRBV27 TRBD1 13 TRBJ2-1 once
CASSYQRGPYNEQFF TRBV6-2/TRBV6-3 TRBD2 15 TRBJ2-1 NA
CASSLSPGQASSYNSPLHF TRBV11-2 TRBD1 19 TRBJ1-6 NA
CAGGFTAGTGAFF TRBV2 TRBD1 13 TRBJ1-1 few
CATQGDSNQPQHF TRBV10-3 TRBD1 13 TRBJ1-5 NA
CASSRSGSNTEAFF TRBV7-3 NA 14 TRBJ1-1 NA
CASSLTVNYGYTF TRBV28 NA 13 TRBJ1-2 NA
CASSSRLAGNNEQFF TRBV27 TRBD2 15 TRBJ2-1 NA
CASSLDRSYGYTF TRBV14 NA 13 TRBJ1-2 NA
CATPPRRATFNSEQFF TRBV19 NA 16 TRBJ2-1 NA
CASSQDRGPDEQYF TRBV4-1 TRBD1 14 TRBJ2-7 NA
CASSSTSGMVQETQYF TRBV5-8 TRBD2 16 TRBJ2-5 NA
CASSQGQGRWTEAFF TRBV6-2/TRBV6-3 TRBD1 15 TRBJ1-1 NA
CASSPGGWSSYEQYF TRBV11-2 NA 15 TRBJ2-7 NA
CASSYAQGDYGYTF TRBV6-5 NA 14 TRBJ1-2 NA
CASSFPGQDLNTEAFF TRBV5-8 TRBD1 16 TRBJ1-1 once
CASSLDTSNQPQHF TRBV5-1 NA 14 TRBJ1-5 NA
CAWSLGFQGETQYF TRBV30 NA 14 TRBJ2-5 NA
CASRGQGDQPQHF TRBV2 TRBD1 13 TRBJ1-5 NA